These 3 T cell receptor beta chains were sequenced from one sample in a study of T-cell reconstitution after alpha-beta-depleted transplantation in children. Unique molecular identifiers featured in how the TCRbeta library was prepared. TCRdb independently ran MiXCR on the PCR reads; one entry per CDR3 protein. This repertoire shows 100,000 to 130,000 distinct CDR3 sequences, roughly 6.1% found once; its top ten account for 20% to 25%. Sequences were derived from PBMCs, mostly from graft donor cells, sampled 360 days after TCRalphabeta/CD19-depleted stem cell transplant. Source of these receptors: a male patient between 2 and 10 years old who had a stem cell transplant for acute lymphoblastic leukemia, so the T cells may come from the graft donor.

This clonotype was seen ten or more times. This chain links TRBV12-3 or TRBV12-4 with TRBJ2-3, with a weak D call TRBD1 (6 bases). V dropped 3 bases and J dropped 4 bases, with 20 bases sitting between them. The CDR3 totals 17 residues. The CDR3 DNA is TGTGCCAGCAGTTTCGGGCGGACAGAAAAGCTCCCAGATACGCAGTATTTT. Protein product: CASSFGRTEKLPDTQYF.

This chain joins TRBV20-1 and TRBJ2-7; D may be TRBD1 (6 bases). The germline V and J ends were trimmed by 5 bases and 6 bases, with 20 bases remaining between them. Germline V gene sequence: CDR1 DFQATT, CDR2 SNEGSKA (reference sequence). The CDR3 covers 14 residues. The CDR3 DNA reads TGCAGTGCTCCGCCAGGGGCTAAAGGTGGCGAGCAGTACTTC. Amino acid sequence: CSAPPGAKGGEQYF.

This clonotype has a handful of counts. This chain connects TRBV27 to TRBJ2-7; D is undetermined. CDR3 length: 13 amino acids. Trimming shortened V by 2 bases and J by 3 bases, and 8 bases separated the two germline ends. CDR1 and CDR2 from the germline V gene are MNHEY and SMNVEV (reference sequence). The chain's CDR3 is CASSLLDHYEQYF. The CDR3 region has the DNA TGTGCCAGCAGTTTACTAGATCACTACGAGCAGTACTTC.